Listed here are 23 T cell receptor beta chains from one sample, sequenced in a study of breast tumors, draining lymph nodes, adjacent tissues. TCRdb re-analysed the multiplex PCR reads in MiXCR, keeping a single row per CDR3 protein. The repertoire includes about 46,000 distinct CDR3 sequences, 20% to 25% of them detected once, and about 7.8% sits in the top ten. Sequenced: breast tumor tissue. The receptor source for this set is a female donor with breast cancer. Some clones in this sample may be carry-over from other donors' samples.

This clonotype was observed many times. This chain links TRBV16 with TRBJ1-2; D uncertain. The CDR3 totals 14 residues. Trimming shortened V by 0 bases and J by 8 bases, and 13 bases separated the two germline ends. CDR1 KGHSY and CDR2 FQNENV come from the germline V gene. The CDR3 DNA reads TGTGCCAGCAGCCAATCACCGCCATCGGAGGGCTACACCTTC. Its translation is CASSQSPPSEGYTF.

This clonotype was seen ten or more times. The J gene is TRBJ1-2, the V gene TRBV19; a weak D match, TRBD1 (6 bases). Between the trimmed V and J ends, which lost 4 bases and 8 bases, there was a span of 11 bases. The CDR3 totals 12 residues. The germline V gene has CDR1 LNHDA and CDR2 SQIVND (reference sequence). The CDR3 sequence is CASSTYRDGYTF. The DNA for the CDR3 is TGTGCCAGTAGTACTTACAGGGACGGCTACACCTTC.

This clonotype occurred many times. This rearrangement joins TRBV15 to TRBJ1-5; maybe TRBD1 (5 bases). The CDR3 is 15 residues long. Germline CDR1 is LNHNV and CDR2 is YYDKDF (reference sequence). Trimming stripped 5 bases from V and 1 base from J, with 12 bases between. The CDR3 nucleotides are TGTGCCACCAGCTACTTCCGGGGCAGCAATCAGCCCCAGCATTTT. Its protein is CATSYFRGSNQPQHF.

The rearrangement links TRBV7-9 to TRBJ2-7, with 12 bases identical to TRBD2. The CDR3 is 19 residues long. Losses at the gene ends were 2 bases for V and 5 bases for J; bases not matched to a gene: 16. The germline gives CDR1 SEHNR, CDR2 FQNEAQ (reference sequence). Written as DNA, the CDR3 is TGTGCCAGCAGCTTAAGTGGAAGGGCTAGCGGGAGGGCCGCGGACGAGCAGTACTTC. This codes for CASSLSGRASGRAADEQYF.

The V gene is TRBV20-1, the J gene TRBJ1-6, with 8 positions matching TRBD1. The CDR3 covers 17 residues. The germline V gene has CDR1 DFQATT and CDR2 SNEGSKA (reference sequence). J was trimmed by 8 bases and V by 0 bases; bases with no gene match: 12. CDR3 residues: CSARDWGQGAFDSPLHF. In nucleotides, the CDR3 is TGCAGTGCTAGAGATTGGGGGCAGGGGGCTTTTGATTCACCCCTCCACTTT.

This clonotype has a handful of counts. This chain joins TRBV6-5 and TRBJ2-1, with 10 bases that match TRBD1. V shed 1 base and J 6 bases; nucleotides not matched to a gene: 6. Germline V CDR1 and CDR2: MNHEY, SVGAGI. This CDR3 contains 16 residues. This CDR3 reads CASSYWRQGARNEQFF. The CDR3 DNA is TGTGCCAGCAGTTACTGGCGACAGGGGGCGCGCAATGAGCAGTTCTTC.

This clonotype has ten or more counts. J is TRBJ2-7 and V is TRBV11-2; D gene uncertain. The CDR3 consists of 14 residues. The V gene's germline CDR1 is SGHAT and CDR2 FQNNGV. Trimming shortened V by 1 base and J by 0 bases, and 7 bases separated the two germline ends. CDR3 loop: CASSLGWGSYEQYF. As DNA, the CDR3 is TGTGCCAGCAGCTTAGGCTGGGGCTCCTACGAGCAGTACTTC.

With regard to this clonotype: Being one base from a much bigger clone, this may be a read error. The chain recombines TRBV9 with TRBJ2-5, with unresolved D. CDR1 SGDLS and CDR2 YYNGEE come from the germline V gene. This CDR3 is built from 16 residues. Trimming shortened V by 4 bases and J by 4 bases, and 20 bases separated the two germline ends. The CDR3 region is CASSPSTGMSRETQYF. DNA of the CDR3: TGTGCCAGCAGCCCCTCGACTGGAATGTCGCGAGAGACCCAGTACTTC. Filled out from reference TRBV9 and TRBJ2-5, the complete variable domain reads DSGVTQTPKHLITATGQRVTLRCSPRSGDLSVYWYQQSLDQGLQFLIQYYNGEERAKGNILERFSAQQFPDLHSELNLSSLELGDSALYFCASSPSTGMSRETQYFGPGTRLLVL.

The sample holds many counts of this clonotype. This chain links TRBV5-1 with TRBJ2-7; possible D gene TRBD2, 6 bases. The V gene's germline CDR1 is SGHRS and CDR2 YFSETQ. Trimming shortened V by 6 bases and J by 6 bases, and 19 bases separated the two germline ends. The length of the CDR3 is 14 residues. CDR3 DNA sequence: TGCGCCAGCATGTTCGGTAGCGGCTTCAGCGAGCAGTACTTC. This encodes CASMFGSGFSEQYF.

V usage is TRBV19 and J usage is TRBJ2-1, with D possibly being TRBD1 or TRBD2 (5 bases each). CDR1 and CDR2 from the germline V gene are LNHDA and SQIVND (reference sequence). Trimming left V 6 bases short and J 7 bases short, with 19 bases between. CDR3 size: 15 residues. The CDR3 DNA follows: TGTGCCAGTAGCCGAGGGGCTGTTCGGGGTAATGAGCAGTTCTTC. It translates to CASSRGAVRGNEQFF.

This clonotype was recorded at least ten times. This chain links TRBV10-2 with TRBJ1-2, with TRBD1 as a possible D gene (5 bases). This CDR3 comprises 15 residues. Trimming removed 9 bases from V and 4 bases from J, with 21 bases in between. CDR1 is WSHSY and CDR2 is SAAADI in the germline V gene. The CDR3 DNA reads TGCGCCAGTAAGAATGCAGGGACCCCTTTCTATGGCTACACCTTC. Protein: CASKNAGTPFYGYTF.

The gene calls are TRBV6-2 or TRBV6-3 and TRBJ2-5; D might be TRBD1 (6 bases). Germline CDR1 MNHEY, CDR2 SVGEGT. The CDR3 is 14 amino acids. V dropped 5 bases and J dropped 0 bases, with 10 bases sitting between them. The CDR3 DNA is TGTGCCAGCAGTCCGGGACACTACCAAGAGACCCAGTACTTC. Its translation: CASSPGHYQETQYF.

This clonotype was detected ten times or more. The V gene is TRBV6-1, the J gene TRBJ1-3; D remains unclear. This CDR3 has 13 residues. The V and J ends lost 7 bases and 3 bases respectively, with 10 bases between them. Germline V gene data show CDR1 as MNHNS and CDR2 as SASEGT. This CDR3 reads CASMRVGGNTIYF. DNA for the CDR3: TGTGCCAGCATGCGAGTTGGTGGAAACACCATATATTTT.

This clonotype has just a few counts. V usage is TRBV7-9 and J usage is TRBJ1-1; D is unclear. The CDR3 extends over 14 amino acids. V dropped 3 bases and J dropped 4 bases, with 12 bases sitting between them. CDR1 is SEHNR and CDR2 is FQNEAQ in the germline V gene (reference sequence). The CDR3 spells CASSFREGFTEAFF. The DNA for the CDR3 is TGTGCCAGCAGCTTCCGGGAGGGATTCACTGAAGCTTTCTTT.

This clonotype was observed at least ten times. V usage is TRBV9 and J usage is TRBJ2-3; D uncertain. With 3 bases removed from V and 2 bases from J, the gap between germline ends came to 4 bases. CDR1 is SGDLS and CDR2 is YYNGEE in the germline V gene. The CDR3 contains 12 residues. CDR3 amino acids: CASSENTDTQYF. The DNA for the CDR3 is TGTGCCAGCAGCGAGAACACAGATACGCAGTATTTT.

V and J are TRBV6-6 and TRBJ2-7; TRBD1 agrees at 9 bases. There are 12 residues in the CDR3. Germline-derived CDR1 and CDR2 are MNHNY and SVGAGI (reference sequence). The J segment lost 4 bases and the V segment lost 6 bases, leaving 1 base of the junction unmatched. The chain's CDR3 is CASRQGAYEQYF. DNA of the CDR3: TGTGCCAGCAGACAGGGGGCTTACGAGCAGTACTTC.

The rearrangement joins TRBV5-4 to TRBJ2-7, with D perhaps TRBD2 (6 bases). In germline, CDR1 is SGHNT, CDR2 YYREEE (reference sequence). Deletions cut 3 bases from V and 5 bases from J, with 12 bases between. CDR3 size: 13 residues. This chain's CDR3 is CASSSTWGDEQYF. The CDR3 region has the DNA TGTGCCAGCAGCTCCACCTGGGGGGACGAGCAGTACTTC.

The table lists this clonotype with many counts. The chain links TRBV24-1 to TRBJ1-5; maybe TRBD1 (5 bases). Trimming stripped 3 bases from V and 6 bases from J, with 11 bases between. This CDR3 contains 14 residues. Germline V gives CDR1 KGHDR, CDR2 SFDVKD. This CDR3 reads CATSDPRVGQPQHF. CDR3 sequence (DNA): TGTGCCACCAGTGATCCCAGGGTGGGTCAGCCCCAGCATTTT.

This clonotype has a count of ten or more. The chain joins TRBV6-2 or TRBV6-3 to TRBJ2-3, with D hard to call. Germline V lookup: CDR1 MNHEY, CDR2 SVGEGT. Trimming cost V 1 base and J 2 bases, with 1 base left between them. This CDR3 region has 12 residues. The CDR3 here is CASSYYTDTQYF. The CDR3, as DNA: TGTGCCAGCAGTTACTACACAGATACGCAGTATTTT.

About this clonotype itself: This sequence may be a read error, since a much larger clone differs from it by one base. The chain employs TRBV6-1 and TRBJ2-2; tentative D call: TRBD1 (5 bases). This CDR3 has 19 residues. Per germline, CDR1 MNHNS and CDR2 SASEGT. The CDR3 sequence: CASSRQGIVSTTNSGELFF. DNA of the CDR3: TGTGCCAGCAGTCGCCAGGGTATAGTTAGTACGACAAACAGCGGGGAGCTGTTTTTT.

This clonotype was recorded at least ten times. The CDR3 DNA reads TGTGCCAGCAGCCCCGGGACAGGGCCATGGCACGAGCAGTACTTC. Encoded protein: CASSPGTGPWHEQYF. The chain has TRBV12-3 or TRBV12-4 and TRBJ2-7; 9 bases agree with TRBD1. The CDR3 covers 15 residues. The ends lost 6 bases at V and 5 bases at J; junction bases unmatched: 11.

This clonotype came up many times. This rearrangement joins TRBV6-6 to TRBJ2-7; a possible D gene is TRBD1 (6 bases). The CDR3 consists of 14 residues. V shed 2 bases and J shed 6 bases, with 14 bases lying between them. The germline V gene has CDR1 MNHNY and CDR2 SVGAGI (reference sequence). Here the CDR3 DNA reads TGTGCCAGCAGTTACCACAGGGAAAGTAGCGAGCAGTACTTC. Protein sequence: CASSYHRESSEQYF.

Within the sample, this clonotype is medium-sized. The chain links TRBV29-1 to TRBJ2-7; a weak D match, TRBD1 (6 bases). Trimming left V 4 bases short and J 4 bases short, with 11 bases between. This CDR3 spans 12 amino acids. Germline V gene data show CDR1 as SQVTM and CDR2 as ANQGSEA. DNA for the CDR3: TGCAGCGTTGCGGCCCAGGGGTACGAGCAGTACTTC. It specifies CSVAAQGYEQYF.